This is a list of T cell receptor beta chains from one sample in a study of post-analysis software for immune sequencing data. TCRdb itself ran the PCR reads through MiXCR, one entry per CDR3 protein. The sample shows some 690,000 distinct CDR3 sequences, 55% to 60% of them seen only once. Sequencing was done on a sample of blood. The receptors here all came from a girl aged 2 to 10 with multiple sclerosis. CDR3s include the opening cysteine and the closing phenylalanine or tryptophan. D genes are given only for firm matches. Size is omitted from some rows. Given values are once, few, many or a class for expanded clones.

TGCGCCAGCAGCCATAGCCGACTAGCGGGAGGCCCGGTTTTGGATACGCAGTATTTT	CASSHSRLAGGPVLDTQYF	few	TRBV5-1	TRBJ2-3	TRBD2
TGCAGTGCTAGAGATCACAACAGGGGGCTAAGCAATCAGCCCCAGCATTTT	CSARDHNRGLSNQPQHF	.	TRBV20-1	TRBJ1-5	TRBD1
TGTGCCAGCTCCCGGCCAGGTCGCAATCAGCCCCAGCATTTT	CASSRPGRNQPQHF	.	TRBV6-6	TRBJ1-5	.
TGTGCCAGCCATGGCGGTGCTGCTTTCTTT	CASHGGAAFF	once	TRBV7-9	TRBJ1-1	.
TGTGCCAGCAGCCAAGAAGGGCCTGAAGCTTTCTTT	CASSQEGPEAFF	few	TRBV3-1	TRBJ1-1	.
TGTGCCAGCAGTCACTCGAGCGGGAGGGCTTCCTACAATGAGCAGTTCTTC	CASSHSSGRASYNEQFF	.	TRBV27	TRBJ2-1	TRBD2
TGTGCCAGCAGCATAGACAGGGGCCACAATGAGCAGTTCTTC	CASSIDRGHNEQFF	many	TRBV7-2	TRBJ2-1	TRBD1
TGCAGTGGGTCCCCGCCTAGCGGGAACTCAGATACGCAGTATTTT	CSGSPPSGNSDTQYF	.	TRBV20-1	TRBJ2-3	TRBD2
TGTGCCAGCAGCTTAGGAGGGGGGACTAGTTACGAGCAGTACTTC	CASSLGGGTSYEQYF	few	TRBV7-9	TRBJ2-7	TRBD2
TGCGCCAGCAGCCTAATTGCAGGGGGGAACACCGGGGAGCTGTTTTTT	CASSLIAGGNTGELFF	.	TRBV4-3	TRBJ2-2	TRBD1
TGTGCCAGCAGCTTGGACGGTTTCGCTGGCTACACCTTC	CASSLDGFAGYTF	.	TRBV11-2	TRBJ1-2	.
TGTGCCAGCAGTCTACTAGCAAACTCCTACAATGAGCAGTTCTTC	CASSLLANSYNEQFF	.	TRBV2	TRBJ2-1	.
TGTGCCAGCAGCTTAGGTATCGGACAGGGAAAGGATGGCTACACCTTC	CASSLGIGQGKDGYTF	.	TRBV7-9	TRBJ1-2	TRBD1
TGTGCCAGCAGCTTCCGGGACAGGGAGCCAGATACGCAGTATTTT	CASSFRDREPDTQYF	.	TRBV11-3	TRBJ2-3	TRBD1
TGCAGCGTTGACCTTTCCATTGGGGCTTACACTGAAGCTTTCTTT	CSVDLSIGAYTEAFF	.	TRBV29-1	TRBJ1-1	.
TGTGCCAGCAGTTTAGCGCGTTCGGACAATGAGCAGTTCTTC	CASSLARSDNEQFF	.	TRBV12-3/TRBV12-4	TRBJ2-1	.
TGTGCCAGCAACGCCCGAGCTAACTATGGCTACACCTTC	CASNARANYGYTF	.	TRBV6-5	TRBJ1-2	.
TGTGCCAGCAGCTTAACTGGGGTGAATGGCTACACCTTC	CASSLTGVNGYTF	.	TRBV7-2	TRBJ1-2	.
TGTGCCAGCAGGCAAGGGGATAGCAATCAGCCCCAGCATTTT	CASRQGDSNQPQHF	.	TRBV6-6	TRBJ1-5	.
TGCGCCAGCAGCCAAGAAGGGGCGGGTCGGGTCCCCAATGAGCAGTTCTTC	CASSQEGAGRVPNEQFF	.	TRBV4-1	TRBJ2-1	.
TGTGCCAGCAGAGGGGGACTAGCGGTCACAGATACGCAGTATTTT	CASRGGLAVTDTQYF	.	TRBV7-2	TRBJ2-3	TRBD2
TGCGCCAGCAGCCCCCCGGGACAGGGGACGAATGAGCAGTTCTTC	CASSPPGQGTNEQFF	few	TRBV5-1	TRBJ2-1	TRBD1
TGCAGCGCCCAGGGGATAAGGACAGATACGCAGTATTTT	CSAQGIRTDTQYF	.	TRBV29-1	TRBJ2-3	.
TGTGCCAGCAGTTTAGCGCAATCAGTTGGCTACACCTTC	CASSLAQSVGYTF	.	TRBV12-3/TRBV12-4	TRBJ1-2	.
TGCGCCAGCAGCTTGGCTGACCTTGAATATGGCTACACCTTC	CASSLADLEYGYTF	few	TRBV5-1	TRBJ1-2	.
TGTGCCAGCAGCTTTTCCGGCGGGAGAGGAGAGACCCAGTACTTC	CASSFSGGRGETQYF	.	TRBV7-9	TRBJ2-5	TRBD2
TGTGCCAGCAGCTCACCCCTGCGGAATGAGCAGTTCTTC	CASSSPLRNEQFF	.	TRBV7-2	TRBJ2-1	.
TGTGCCAGCAGCGACCAGAACCGTAACTATGGCTACACCTTC	CASSDQNRNYGYTF	.	TRBV12-3/TRBV12-4	TRBJ1-2	.
TGTGCCAGCAGTGACGACAGAAACCAGCCCCAGCATTTT	CASSDDRNQPQHF	few	TRBV6-1	TRBJ1-5	.
TGTGCCAGCAGCTTAGCGGAGCTCGGAGACAATGAGCAGTTCTTC	CASSLAELGDNEQFF	.	TRBV7-9	TRBJ2-1	.
TGTGCCAGCATCGAAGGGGGCTATCGTGGCTACACCTTC	CASIEGGYRGYTF	.	TRBV2	TRBJ1-2	TRBD1
TGTGCCGGTGAGGGTGGACAGGGAGACTGCGATGAGCAGTTCTTC	CAGEGGQGDCDEQFF	.	TRBV6-1	TRBJ2-1	TRBD1
TGCAGTGCTAGAGGGCGGCAGACTAGCAGTTTAGATACGCAGTATTTT	CSARGRQTSSLDTQYF	few	TRBV20-1	TRBJ2-3	TRBD2
TGTGCCAGCAGCCAAAGACTAGCGGGAGTCGAGCAGTACTTC	CASSQRLAGVEQYF	once	TRBV14	TRBJ2-7	TRBD2
TGTGCCAGCAGCTCAAGGGGGCAAAACAATGAGCAGTTCTTC	CASSSRGQNNEQFF	few	TRBV7-6	TRBJ2-1	TRBD1
TGCAGTGCTAGAAAAGCGGGAGGGGGTGAGCAGTTCTTC	CSARKAGGGEQFF	few	TRBV20-1	TRBJ2-1	TRBD2
TGCAGTGCTAGAGACCACTTTCTAGTCACGGCCGTGTTCTCATACAATGAGCAGTTCTTC	CSARDHFLVTAVFSYNEQFF	.	TRBV20-1	TRBJ2-1	.
TGTGCCAGCAGCTTAGGAGGGTCCGGTCACGAGCAGTACTTC	CASSLGGSGHEQYF	few	TRBV7-9	TRBJ2-7	.
TGTGCCAGCAGCCAAGAAGTCAGGGAGGTCGATGAGCAGTTCTTC	CASSQEVREVDEQFF	.	TRBV4-2	TRBJ2-1	.
TGCGCCAGCAGCTTGGAGGCTAGCGGGAGCTACGAGCAGTACTTC	CASSLEASGSYEQYF	few	TRBV5-1	TRBJ2-7	TRBD2
TGTGCCATCAGTGAAGCACAGATAAGGTCCCCAGGAAGGTCATTCTATGGCTACACCTTC	CAISEAQIRSPGRSFYGYTF	few	TRBV10-3	TRBJ1-2	.
TGTGCCAGCAGTTTAGGAGCAGGAGATACGCAGTATTTT	CASSLGAGDTQYF	few	TRBV12-3/TRBV12-4	TRBJ2-3	.
TGTGCCACTGGACCAGGGGGCGTCACAGATACGCAGTATTTT	CATGPGGVTDTQYF	.	TRBV24-1	TRBJ2-3	TRBD1
TGCAGCGTTGAAGAACGACAGGGGCGAAAAGGCTACACCTTC	CSVEERQGRKGYTF	few	TRBV29-1	TRBJ1-2	TRBD1
TGTGCCAGCAGCGTAGATGGCAATCAGCCCCAGCATTTT	CASSVDGNQPQHF	.	TRBV9	TRBJ1-5	.
TGCGCCAGCGGCCAGGACAGGGTTGTCGATGAGCAGTTCTTC	CASGQDRVVDEQFF	.	TRBV5-1	TRBJ2-1	TRBD1